This T cell receptor beta chain was found in a study of blood T cell repertoires in COVID-19. The overall study: PBMCs, B-cell-depleted T cells, or T cells were the source of the cDNA or gDNA that made up the material.

The CDR3 covers 17 residues. V lost 1 base to trimming and J lost 2 bases; unmatched junction nucleotides: 1. Germline lookup yields CDR1 MGHRA and CDR2 YSYEKL. In the study's own analysis: The assay estimated nucleated cells by amplifying reference gene primers. Assay used: immunoSEQ multiplex PCR; TCRdb lists only in-frame clones, some missing. That table gives V, J and clone size, and the DNA gave D and trimming. The sample lists 140,000 or so clones; 88% were seen once. A single count supports this clone. The sample comprised peripheral blood. The source is a man between 65 and 79 years old with acute or convalescent COVID-19. V is TRBV4-1 and J is TRBJ2-2; 13 positions agree with TRBD2. As DNA, the CDR3 is TGCGCCAGCAGCCAAGGGGGACTAGCGGGAAACACCGGGGAGCTGTTTTTT. Protein: CASSQGGLAGNTGELFF.